These 22 T cell receptor beta chains were sequenced from one sample in a study of shared clonotypes between healthy human individuals. Method: immunoSEQ multiplex PCR; TCRdb's copy keeps in-frame clones and lacks some. Of roughly 2.4 million clones in the sample, approximately 94% were seen once. Material for sequencing was naive CD4+ T cells sorted from blood. Indicated subset: CD45RA+ positively selected. These receptors came from a man aged 18 to 29 in good health.

This clone is a singleton in its sample. The V gene is TRBV5-6, the J gene TRBJ2-3; 11 bases map to TRBD2. This CDR3 spans 15 amino acids. Germline loops: CDR1 SGHDT, CDR2 YYEEEE. J gave up 5 bases and V 4 bases, and 6 bases lay outside the gene matches. The CDR3 region is CASSGSGRAGDTQYF. The CDR3 DNA follows: TGTGCCAGCAGCGGTAGCGGGAGGGCCGGAGATACGCAGTATTTT.

This clone has a single count. The junction and the germline gene differ at one end; a read error may be behind it. The genes are TRBV7-7 and TRBJ2-2; D may be TRBD1 or TRBD2 (5 bases each). Germline V gene sequence: CDR1 SSHAT, CDR2 FNYEAQ (reference sequence). The CDR3 has 13 amino acids. The CDR3 DNA sequence: TGTGCTAGCAGCTACGGGGCTGCCGGGGAGCTGTTTTTT. Its translation is CASSYGAAGELFF.

The chain is built from TRBV11-2 and TRBJ1-4, with TRBD1 identical over 9 bases. CDR3 length: 17 amino acids. CDR1 SGHAT and CDR2 FQNNGV come from the germline V gene. V was clipped by 3 bases and J by 5 bases; unmatched bases: 10. This chain's CDR3 is CASSFSPLQGANEKLFF. In DNA form, the CDR3 reads TGTGCCAGCAGCTTTAGTCCCCTACAGGGGGCAAATGAAAAACTGTTTTTT.

The chain joins TRBV10-3 to TRBJ2-7; D is unclear. Trimming removed 3 bases from V and 4 bases from J, with 10 bases in between. Germline-derived CDR1 and CDR2 are ENHRY and SYGVKD. The CDR3 runs 13 residues. CDR3 region: CAISERRQYEQYF. The CDR3 region has the DNA TGTGCCATCAGTGAACGACGCCAATACGAGCAGTACTTC.

The chain links TRBV7-9 to TRBJ2-7, with D unclear. The V and J ends lost 7 bases and 0 bases respectively, with 10 bases between them. CDR3 length: 13 amino acids. The germline CDR1 and CDR2 sequences are SEHNR and FQNEAQ (reference sequence). The CDR3 is CASTGELSYEQYF. Here the CDR3 DNA reads TGTGCCAGCACCGGTGAGCTCTCCTACGAGCAGTACTTC.

This clone has just one count. J is TRBJ2-7 and V is TRBV7-2, with D perhaps being TRBD1 or TRBD2 (5 bases each). This CDR3 spans 13 amino acids. Trimming removed 5 bases from V and 2 bases from J, with 10 bases in between. The germline gives CDR1 SGHTA, CDR2 FQGNSA. The CDR3 bases are TGTGCCAGCAGCACGGGACCCCCCTACGAGCAGTACTTC. This gives the protein CASSTGPPYEQYF.

This chain links TRBV29-1 with TRBJ2-3, with D maybe TRBD1 (5 bases). In germline, CDR1 is SQVTM, CDR2 ANQGSEA. This CDR3 region has 14 residues. Trimming left V 1 base short and J 2 bases short, with 10 bases between. DNA of the CDR3: TGCAGCGTTGAAGGACAGCAATACACAGATACGCAGTATTTT. This encodes CSVEGQQYTDTQYF.

The V and J genes are TRBV10-2 and TRBJ2-5; no clear D. Germline V gene data show CDR1 as WSHSY and CDR2 as SAAADI. The length of the CDR3 is 12 residues. The ends were cut back, 4 bases at V and 5 bases at J, with 8 bases in the middle. The CDR3 loop is CASSVGVETQYF. The CDR3 DNA is TGCGCCAGCAGTGTTGGCGTGGAGACCCAGTACTTC.

The chain couples TRBV6-5 to TRBJ1-1; 8 positions match TRBD1. Germline V CDR1 and CDR2: MNHEY, SVGAGI. Trimming at V came to 2 bases and at J to 1 base, leaving 3 bases not matched to a gene. CDR3 size: 15 residues. The CDR3 region has the DNA TGTGCCAGCAGTTACAGGGGGACAGGGAACACTGAAGCTTTCTTT. Protein product: CASSYRGTGNTEAFF.

This chain connects TRBV27 to TRBJ2-7; weak D call: TRBD2 (6 bases). Looked up from germline, CDR1 is MNHEY and CDR2 is SMNVEV (reference sequence). Trimming took 8 bases from V and 4 from J, leaving 12 bases between them. The CDR3 runs 12 residues. In DNA form, the CDR3 reads TGTGCCAGCGGGGGGACCAGATACGAGCAGTACTTC. Translating gives CASGGTRYEQYF.

Here the CDR3 DNA reads TGTGCCAGCAGCTTGAAGGTCGGCTACAATGAGCAGTTCTTC. Protein product: CASSLKVGYNEQFF. The V call is TRBV5-6, the J call TRBJ2-1; D call uncertain. There are 14 residues in the CDR3. The germline V and J ends were trimmed by 1 base and 3 bases, with 8 bases remaining between them. CDR1 is SGHDT, CDR2 YYEEEE, per germline.

Worth noting for this clone: The identical CDR3 is also encoded by other nucleotide sequences in the sample. The chain carries TRBV2 and TRBJ1-5, with TRBD1 matching 7 bases. Germline-derived CDR1 and CDR2 are SNHLY and FYNNEI. The CDR3 loop spans 14 amino acids. Trimming removed 4 bases from V and 7 bases from J; junction bases left unmatched: 7. The CDR3 DNA is TGTGCCAGCAGTGTGGGGCAGGGGGGACAGCCCCAGCATTTT. Amino acid sequence: CASSVGQGGQPQHF.

On this clone itself: The sample carries other DNA sequences with the same CDR3. The chain carries TRBV9 and TRBJ1-5; maybe TRBD1 (6 bases). Trimming removed 2 bases at V and 4 bases at J, with 7 bases between. Germline CDR1 is SGDLS and CDR2 is YYNGEE. The CDR3 covers 13 residues. The CDR3 DNA reads as TGTGCCAGCAGCGTGGGACATAATCAGCCCCAGCATTTT. It yields the protein CASSVGHNQPQHF.

The chain employs TRBV4-2 and TRBJ2-5; 11 positions match TRBD2. CDR1 LGHNA and CDR2 YNFKEQ come from the germline V gene. Trimming removed 4 bases from V and 6 bases from J; junction bases left unmatched: 10. The CDR3 covers 16 residues. DNA for the CDR3: TGTGCCAGCAGCCCCGCTCCACTAGCGGGGGTACAGACCCAGTACTTC. Translating gives CASSPAPLAGVQTQYF.

The CDR3 spells CASSPTSGALNEQFF. DNA for the CDR3: TGTGCCAGCAGTCCAACTAGCGGGGCACTAAATGAGCAGTTCTTC. The chain is built from TRBV6-6 and TRBJ2-1; TRBD2 aligns across 10 bases. J lost 7 bases, V lost 5 bases, and 8 bases had no gene match. This CDR3 is built from 15 residues. Looked up from germline, CDR1 is MNHNY and CDR2 is SVGAGI (reference sequence).

CDR3 loop: CASSGGQAREETQYF. The CDR3 DNA reads as TGCGCCAGCAGCGGCGGACAGGCTCGGGAGGAGACCCAGTACTTC. The chain is built from TRBV5-1 and TRBJ2-5, with D maybe TRBD1 (7 bases). CDR1 and CDR2 from the germline V gene are SGHRS and YFSETQ. Deletions cut 4 bases from V and 5 bases from J, with 18 bases between. The CDR3 is made up of 15 amino acids.

This rearrangement joins TRBV19 to TRBJ1-6; D is perhaps TRBD1 (5 bases). This CDR3 is built from 18 residues. Germline-derived CDR1 and CDR2 are LNHDA and SQIVND (reference sequence). V was clipped by 6 bases and J by 0 bases, with 18 bases between them. CDR3 protein: CASRLPGRTSSYNSPLHF. In DNA form, the CDR3 reads TGTGCCAGTAGGCTTCCGGGACGGACGAGCTCCTATAATTCACCCCTCCACTTT.

The chain joins TRBV19 to TRBJ2-4; D not certain. The V end was cut by 3 bases, the J end by 2 bases, with 17 bases between. The CDR3 contains 17 residues. Germline CDR1 reads LNHDA; CDR2 reads SQIVND (reference sequence). The CDR3 here is CASSMARMRMSKNIQYF. CDR3 in DNA: TGTGCCAGTAGTATGGCCAGAATGAGGATGTCCAAAAACATTCAGTACTTC.

J is TRBJ2-7 and V is TRBV6-5; 7 nucleotides agree with TRBD1. The CDR3 runs to 14 residues. The V gene's germline CDR1 is MNHEY and CDR2 SVGAGI. Germline trimming cut 6 bases from V and 2 bases from J; bases unmatched to any gene: 7. CDR3 DNA sequence: TGTGCCAGCAGCTCCCGGGACAGAACCTACGAGCAGTACTTC. It specifies CASSSRDRTYEQYF.

This chain links TRBV6-5 with TRBJ1-1; 8 nucleotides agree with TRBD1. This CDR3 spans 13 amino acids. Germline CDR1 reads MNHEY; CDR2 reads SVGAGI. J gave up 11 bases and V 4 bases, and 9 bases lay outside the gene matches. The CDR3 loop is CASSLGQVAGAFF. In DNA, the CDR3 is TGTGCCAGCAGTTTGGGACAGGTGGCGGGTGCTTTCTTT.

Concerning this clone: Different DNA sequences within this sample yield the same CDR3. CDR3: CASSQDSNYGYTF. DNA of the CDR3: TGTGCCAGCAGCCAAGACAGTAACTATGGCTACACCTTC. The chain couples TRBV5-4 to TRBJ1-2; maybe TRBD1 (5 bases). The CDR3 has 13 residues. The ends were cut back, 4 bases at V and 1 base at J, with 8 bases in the middle. Germline V gene sequence: CDR1 SGHNT, CDR2 YYREEE (reference sequence).

This chain joins TRBV14 and TRBJ2-5; D perhaps matches TRBD2 (5 bases). V lost 4 bases to trimming and J lost 2 bases, with 14 bases between them. The CDR3 spans 15 residues. Germline V gives CDR1 SGHDN, CDR2 FVKESK. Here the CDR3 DNA reads TGTGCCAGCAGCCTCGACGGGGTAGGTCAAGAGACCCAGTACTTC. The encoded protein is CASSLDGVGQETQYF.